This T cell receptor beta chain was profiled in a study of monozygotic twins with cystic fibrosis. The overall study: Three micrograms of fragmented DNA underwent around 14 PCR cycles for library preparation. Notes on the study in general: Co-twins had the most similar V usage for 13 of 16 pairs, J for 8. Nucleotide-identical clonotype sharing was significantly higher within monozygotic CF twin pairs than between unrelated CF individuals. The repertoire was suggested to be naive-dominated, clonality median around 0.0089.

As for this clone: Its target is not known.

Assay used: immunoSEQ multiplex PCR; TCRdb lists only in-frame clones, some missing. The data hold about 30,000 clones, with approximately 90% observed a single time. The material sequenced was blood. The receptor was isolated from a girl aged 2 to 9 with cystic fibrosis.

The CDR3 nucleotides read TGTGCCAGCAGCCGGGGTCTTGGAGGCTATGGCTACACCTTC. This encodes CASSRGLGGYGYTF. The chain links TRBV11-1 to TRBJ1-2; D not certain. The CDR3 totals 14 residues. The V end was cut by 5 bases, the J end by 4 bases, with 14 bases between. Germline lookup yields CDR1 SGHAT and CDR2 FQDESV (reference sequence).